Described below is a single T cell receptor beta chain sequence and its context. Patients had received no treatment of any kind before thyroid surgery. Original methodology: For papillary thyroid cancer, a distant-metastasis classifier was constructed from CDR3 differences observed across clinicopathological groups. TCRdb reprocessed the PCR reads using MiXCR. The V and J calls follow TCRdb's processing rather than the paper's. The repertoire has around 38,000 clones, roughly 25% of them found once; the top ten carry 8% to 10%. The data stem from a study of metastatic and nonmetastatic thyroid tumors. Study information: It was across blood and tumor or nodule tissue from malignant and benign thyroid patients that repertoires were compared.

This CDR3 is 14 amino acids long. The V end lost 4 bases, the J end lost 5 bases, and 14 bases lay between the germline ends. The germline gives CDR1 MNHNS, CDR2 SASEGT. Sequencing was done on a sample of blood. The clonotype was recovered from a female donor with papillary thyroid cancer or a benign thyroid nodule (not recorded which). Some clones in this sample may be carry-over from other donors' samples. J is TRBJ1-1 and V is TRBV6-1; no reliable D call. The CDR3, as DNA: TGTGCCAGCAGTGCTGGTCCGGTTCAAACTGAAGCTTTCTTT. This encodes CASSAGPVQTEAFF.